Following are 26 T cell receptor beta chains from one sample sequenced in a study of blood T cell repertoires in COVID-19. The protocol was immunoSEQ multiplex PCR, while the TCRdb copy is restricted to in-frame clones and leaves out a portion. The data hold 95,000 to 150,000 clones, with roughly 89% observed a single time. Sequencing was done on a sample of peripheral blood. The receptor set was obtained from a woman in her sixties or seventies with COVID-19, enrolled during active disease.

This clone came up once. The J gene is TRBJ1-3, the V gene TRBV19; D gene uncertain. The CDR3 spans 15 residues. The germline gives CDR1 LNHDA, CDR2 SQIVND (reference sequence). V was shortened by 9 bases and J by 6 bases, with 21 bases between the two germline ends. The DNA for the CDR3 is TGTGCCAGCACGAGACCCCGCGGGGTGGAAAACACCATATATTTT. It specifies CASTRPRGVENTIYF.

Only one count was recorded for this clone. This sequence joins TRBV7-3 and TRBJ2-7; TRBD1 matches at 10 bases. J gave up 5 bases and V 5 bases, and 6 bases lay outside the gene matches. This CDR3 has 14 amino acids. The germline gives CDR1 SGHTA, CDR2 FQGTGA. DNA of the CDR3: TGTGCCAGCAGCCCGGGGGACAGGGGAAACGAGCAGTACTTC. Protein: CASSPGDRGNEQYF.

The chain couples TRBV6-2 or TRBV6-3 to TRBJ1-2, with 8 bases lining up with TRBD1. CDR1 is MNHEY, CDR2 SVGEGT, per germline. The CDR3 totals 16 residues. V dropped 4 bases and J dropped 0; count of bases not matched to a gene: 7. The DNA for the CDR3 is TGTGCCAGCAGTTTGGACAGGGCCCGAGCTAACTATGGCTACACCTTC. Amino acid sequence: CASSLDRARANYGYTF.

The genes are TRBV2 and TRBJ1-1; perhaps TRBD1 as D (6 bases). The CDR3 has 16 residues. The V gene lost 7 bases and the J gene lost 6 bases, with 24 bases spanning the gap. The V gene's germline CDR1 is SNHLY and CDR2 FYNNEI. The CDR3 here is CASKVGTPLVASEAFF. As DNA, the CDR3 is TGTGCCAGCAAGGTCGGGACACCTCTCGTCGCGTCTGAAGCTTTCTTT.

In regard to this clone: A read error may produce the germline difference seen at one junction end. V usage is TRBV5-4 and J usage is TRBJ2-2; TRBD1 is a possible D gene (5 bases). The CDR3 runs to 16 residues. Germline CDR1 SGHNT, CDR2 YYREEE (reference sequence). Here the CDR3 reads CASSLEGYALTRELFF. CDR3 nucleotide sequence: TGTGCCAGCAGCTTGGAGGGGTATGCCCTCACCCGGGAGCTGTTTTTT.

The rearrangement links TRBV30 to TRBJ1-2, with 7 bases lining up with TRBD1. V lost 3 bases, J lost 5 bases, and 6 bases stayed unmatched. CDR1 is GTSNPN and CDR2 is SVGIG in the germline V gene (reference sequence). The CDR3 sequence is 13 residues long. The chain's CDR3 is CAWRGQLVYGYTF. As DNA, the CDR3 is TGTGCCTGGAGGGGACAGTTAGTATATGGCTACACCTTC.

The CDR3: CASSLGQGPYEQYF. Written as DNA, the CDR3 is TGTGCCAGCAGCCTGGGACAGGGCCCCTACGAGCAGTACTTC. The chain uses TRBV6-5 and TRBJ2-7; 9 positions match TRBD1. Germline V CDR1 and CDR2: MNHEY, SVGAGI. J was trimmed by 2 bases and V by 6 bases; bases with no gene match: 5. This CDR3 comprises 14 residues.

The rearrangement uses TRBV4-2 and TRBJ1-2, with 7 positions matching TRBD1. The germline V gene has CDR1 LGHNA and CDR2 YNFKEQ. The CDR3 has 15 residues. With 5 bases clipped from V and 2 bases from J, the junction kept 8 bases outside the gene matches. The CDR3 sequence is CASSELMGQNYGYTF. The CDR3 DNA reads TGTGCCAGCAGCGAACTTATGGGACAGAACTATGGCTACACCTTC.

The CDR3 reads CASSVEPGTGPGTLFF. In DNA, the CDR3 is TGTGCCAGCAGCGTAGAGCCGGGGACAGGCCCCGGGACGCTGTTTTTT. This chain connects TRBV9 to TRBJ2-2, with 8 bases matching TRBD1. The V and J ends lost 0 bases and 13 bases, in that order; junction bases with no gene match: 14. CDR1 is SGDLS, CDR2 YYNGEE, per germline. The length of the CDR3 is 16 residues. Full variable domain (outside the CDR3, taken from reference TRBV9 and TRBJ2-2): DSGVTQTPKHLITATGQRVTLRCSPRSGDLSVYWYQQSLDQGLQFLIQYYNGEERAKGNILERFSAQQFPDLHSELNLSSLELGDSALYFCASSVEPGTGPGTLFFGEGSRLTVL.

V is TRBV29-1 and J is TRBJ2-7; D uncertain. The CDR3 length is 13 residues. Trimming removed 0 bases at V and 6 bases at J, with 12 bases between. CDR1 is SQVTM, CDR2 ANQGSEA, per germline. The CDR3 DNA follows: TGCAGCGTTGAAGACAGTCCATATACCGAGCAGTACTTC. This encodes CSVEDSPYTEQYF.

This clone was found once. The V and J genes are TRBV9 and TRBJ2-3; tentatively, D is TRBD1 (5 bases). CDR1 and CDR2 (germline): SGDLS, YYNGEE. The CDR3 is made up of 14 amino acids. Between the trimmed V and J ends, which lost 2 bases and 2 bases, there was a span of 9 bases. CDR3 residues: CASSVQGFTDTQYF. In DNA, the CDR3 is TGTGCCAGCAGCGTCCAGGGTTTCACAGATACGCAGTATTTT. The whole variable domain, remainder taken from reference TRBV9 and TRBJ2-3, is DSGVTQTPKHLITATGQRVTLRCSPRSGDLSVYWYQQSLDQGLQFLIQYYNGEERAKGNILERFSAQQFPDLHSELNLSSLELGDSALYFCASSVQGFTDTQYFGPGTRLTVL.

The chain has TRBV6-2 or TRBV6-3 and TRBJ1-2; D is perhaps TRBD1 (5 bases). The CDR3 runs 13 residues. Trimming pared 5 bases from V and 6 bases from J, leaving 13 bases between. Germline V lookup: CDR1 MNHEY, CDR2 SVGEGT. In nucleotides, the CDR3 is TGTGCCAGCAGTAACGCCAGGGAAGATGGCTACACCTTC. Translating gives CASSNAREDGYTF.

The chain carries TRBV18 and TRBJ2-1, with a tentative D call TRBD2 (5 bases). The CDR3 loop spans 15 amino acids. The V end lost 10 bases, the J end lost 0 bases, and 16 bases lay between the germline ends. Per germline, CDR1 KGHSH and CDR2 LQKENI. The DNA of the CDR3 is TGTGCCACCACGGCGGGCCACCGCTCCTACAATGAGCAGTTCTTC. Its translation is CATTAGHRSYNEQFF.

This chain connects TRBV3-1 (or the pseudogene TRBV3-2) to TRBJ2-7, with TRBD2 matching 11 bases. The ends lost 4 bases at V and 0 bases at J; junction bases unmatched: 2. Germline-derived CDR1 and CDR2 are LGHDT and YNNKEL (reference sequence). The CDR3 consists of 15 residues. CDR3 coding DNA: TGTGCCAGCAGCCCTAGCGGGGGGACCTCCTACGAGCAGTACTTC. Translation gives CASSPSGGTSYEQYF.

The chain links TRBV21-1 to TRBJ2-7; TRBD1, as called in the table, went unchecked against the DNA. TRBV21-1 is annotated as a pseudogene. This CDR3 contains 15 residues. CDR3 protein: CASNDEDRNFREQYF. The CDR3 DNA is TGTGCCAGCAACGATGAGGACAGGAACTTCCGCGAGCAGTACTTC.

The rearrangement links TRBV12-5 to TRBJ2-1; 7 nucleotides line up with TRBD1. The germline V gene has CDR1 LGHNT and CDR2 FRNRAP. The CDR3 is 11 amino acids. V shed 6 bases and J 9 bases; nucleotides not matched to a gene: 2. CDR3 bases: TGTGCTAGTGGCACAGGGGTTGAGCAGTTCTTC. Residues: CASGTGVEQFF.

The chain employs TRBV5-1 and TRBJ2-5, with a weak D call TRBD1 (6 bases). The germline gives CDR1 SGHRS, CDR2 YFSETQ. The germline V and J ends were trimmed by 2 bases and 2 bases, with 7 bases remaining between them. CDR3 length equals 13 residues. The CDR3 sequence: CASSFGTQETQYF. Here the CDR3 DNA reads TGCGCCAGCAGCTTCGGGACACAAGAGACCCAGTACTTC.

This clone was observed a few times. The chain is built from TRBV5-4 and TRBJ2-5, with 9 nucleotides matching TRBD1. Germline V gene sequence: CDR1 SGHNT, CDR2 YYREEE (reference sequence). The CDR3 sequence is 15 residues long. With V trimmed by 4 bases and J by 2 bases, 6 bases remained unmatched. CDR3 nucleotide sequence: TGTGCCAGCAGCACCGGGACAGGGTGGCAAGAGACCCAGTACTTC. Translated, it gives CASSTGTGWQETQYF.

The V and J genes are TRBV4-3 and TRBJ1-1, with TRBD1 matching 9 bases. Germline V gene data show CDR1 as LGHNA and CDR2 as YSLEER. CDR3 length: 17 residues. Trimming at V came to 4 bases and at J to 5 bases, leaving 14 bases not matched to a gene. The DNA of the CDR3 is TGCGCCAGCAGCCCGGGGACAGGGAAAACCGGGAGGACTGAAGCTTTCTTT. It encodes CASSPGTGKTGRTEAFF.

To note about this clone: Relative to the germline gene, one junction end is altered; a read error may explain this. The V gene is TRBV9, the J gene TRBJ1-1; no reliable D call. The CDR3 has 13 residues. Germline CDR1 reads SGDLS; CDR2 reads YYNGEE. CDR3 protein: CASSMRGNDEPFF. In DNA form, the CDR3 reads TGTGCCAGCAGTATGCGGGGAAACGATGAACCTTTCTTT.

CDR3 nucleotides: TGTGCCACCTTTAGTCTTTCTACCGGGGAGCTGTTTTTT. Encoded protein: CATFSLSTGELFF. V gene TRBV5-8 combines with J gene TRBJ2-2; D is undetermined. Trimming took off 9 bases at V and 5 bases at J, with 14 bases between the two ends. The germline CDR1 and CDR2 sequences are SGHTS and YDEGEE. The CDR3 extends over 13 amino acids.

CDR3 bases: TGTGCCAGCAGCTTGGGCCTAGCGGGGTTGCGAGCCGGGGAGCTGTTTTTT. Translated: CASSLGLAGLRAGELFF. The chain has TRBV5-4 and TRBJ2-2; 9 positions match TRBD2. This CDR3 has 17 amino acids. From germline, CDR1 is SGHNT and CDR2 YYREEE (reference sequence). V trimming: 0 bases; J trimming: 6 bases; junction bases outside the gene matches: 9.

The gene calls are TRBV10-3 and TRBJ1-2; possible D gene TRBD1, 5 bases. Trimming took 6 bases from V and 4 from J, leaving 15 bases between them. Germline CDR1 ENHRY, CDR2 SYGVKD. The CDR3 extends over 14 amino acids. The CDR3 DNA is TGTGCCATCAGGAGACAGAGAAAAACCTATGGCTACACCTTC. Its protein product is CAIRRQRKTYGYTF.

J is TRBJ1-6 and V is TRBV5-6; D is uncertain. Between the trimmed V and J ends, which lost 0 bases and 9 bases, there was a span of 13 bases. CDR1 and CDR2 (germline): SGHDT, YYEEEE. There are 15 residues in the CDR3. The CDR3 DNA reads as TGTGCCAGCAGCTTGGACAGTTCGGCTTTTTCACCCCTCCACTTT. Its translation: CASSLDSSAFSPLHF. Complete variable domain (other parts from reference TRBV5-6 and TRBJ1-6): DAGVTQSPTHLIKTRGQQVTLRCSPKSGHDTVSWYQQALGQGPQFIFQYYEEEERQRGNFPDRFSGHQFPNYSSELNVNALLLGDSALYLCASSLDSSAFSPLHFGNGTRLTVT.

The chain couples TRBV5-1 to TRBJ1-2; 9 positions match TRBD1. This CDR3 is 14 amino acids long. From germline, CDR1 is SGHRS and CDR2 YFSETQ. The V and J ends lost 3 bases and 3 bases, in that order; junction bases with no gene match: 3. This CDR3 is CASSSRDRDYGYTF. Here the CDR3 DNA reads TGCGCCAGCAGCTCCAGGGACAGGGACTATGGCTACACCTTC.

The chain recombines TRBV6-6 with TRBJ1-4; 9 positions match TRBD1. The CDR3 sequence is 15 residues long. Germline V gives CDR1 MNHNY, CDR2 SVGAGI (reference sequence). V was pared by 6 bases and J by 2 bases, with 4 bases of the junction left unmatched. CDR3 DNA: TGTGCCAGCAGCGGGACAGGGAAGACTAATGAAAAACTGTTTTTT. Its protein is CASSGTGKTNEKLFF.